The 31 T cell receptor beta chains below were found in one sample sequenced in a study of blood T cell repertoires in COVID-19. Produced via immunoSEQ multiplex PCR; TCRdb's table is partial and in-frame only. The sample consists of about 80,000 clones, approximately 80% of them appearing once. Input material: peripheral blood. Every receptor here comes from a man aged 60 to 69 with active or convalescent COVID-19.

This clone was seen a few times. The chain recombines TRBV7-9 with TRBJ1-6; D gene unclear. Germline V gives CDR1 SEHNR, CDR2 FQNEAQ (reference sequence). V lost 5 bases and J 11 bases, leaving 16 bases between the germline ends. The CDR3 loop spans 14 amino acids. This CDR3 is CASSLPTGVAPLHF. Written as DNA, the CDR3 is TGTGCCAGCAGCCTTCCCACGGGAGTAGCACCCCTCCACTTT.

The table lists this clone with a count of one. This sequence joins TRBV5-1 and TRBJ2-5, with D hard to call. This CDR3 spans 16 amino acids. Per germline, CDR1 SGHRS and CDR2 YFSETQ. V was cut by 0 bases and J by 4 bases, with 16 bases left in between. CDR3 bases: TGCGCCAGCAGCTTGGCCCCCCGGCAGGCTCGAGAGACCCAGTACTTC. This gives the protein CASSLAPRQARETQYF.

The gene calls are TRBV27 and TRBJ2-1, with 9 bases that match TRBD2. V lost 5 bases and J lost 7; bases outside the gene matches: 9. The CDR3 has 15 amino acids. The germline V gene encodes CDR1 MNHEY and CDR2 SMNVEV (reference sequence). CDR3 amino acids: CASSAPGLARNEQFF. The CDR3 coding sequence is TGTGCCAGCAGTGCTCCGGGACTAGCAAGGAATGAGCAGTTCTTC.

J is TRBJ2-5 and V is TRBV11-2; 7 bases are shared with TRBD2. CDR1 and CDR2 from the germline V gene are SGHAT and FQNNGV. The J segment lost 0 bases and the V segment lost 1 base, leaving 5 bases of the junction unmatched. The CDR3 runs 16 residues. CDR3 protein: CASSLGSLADQETQYF. The DNA for the CDR3 is TGTGCCAGCAGCTTAGGTTCTCTAGCGGACCAAGAGACCCAGTACTTC.

About this clone itself: Distinct nucleotide sequences in the sample also encode this CDR3. The chain is built from TRBV5-4 and TRBJ1-2; D is possibly TRBD1 (6 bases). The CDR3 runs to 13 residues. V was trimmed by 4 bases and J by 2 bases, leaving 9 bases between them. CDR1 and CDR2 (germline): SGHNT, YYREEE (reference sequence). The CDR3 region is CASSRDRNYGYTF. CDR3 coding DNA: TGTGCCAGCAGCCGTGACAGGAACTATGGCTACACCTTC.

The chain couples TRBV5-5 to TRBJ1-3; D is undetermined. The V gene lost 1 base and the J gene lost 6 bases, with 11 bases spanning the gap. CDR3 length: 14 residues. CDR1 and CDR2 from the germline V gene are SGHKS and YYEKEE (reference sequence). CDR3 amino acids: CASSLRQVENTIYF. The DNA of the CDR3 is TGTGCCAGCAGCTTGAGGCAGGTTGAAAACACCATATATTTT.

The chain couples TRBV2 to TRBJ2-5, with a weak D call TRBD2 (6 bases). Trimming took 6 bases from V and 3 from J, leaving 14 bases between them. CDR3 length equals 14 residues. Germline CDR1 is SNHLY and CDR2 is FYNNEI. Here the CDR3 DNA reads TGTGCCAGCAGACCCCAGGGAGGAGAAGAGACCCAGTACTTC. Translated, it gives CASRPQGGEETQYF.

The gene calls are TRBV3-1 (or the pseudogene TRBV3-2) and TRBJ2-3; TRBD2 aligns across 7 bases. In germline, CDR1 is LGHDT, CDR2 YNNKEL (reference sequence). With 0 bases clipped from V and 9 bases from J, the junction kept 9 bases outside the gene matches. The CDR3 consists of 15 residues. CDR3 region: CASSQEGLPTSTQYF. The CDR3 DNA is TGTGCCAGCAGCCAAGAGGGACTACCTACCTCGACGCAGTATTTT.

The rearrangement uses TRBV6-2 or TRBV6-3 and TRBJ2-2; D perhaps matches TRBD1 (6 bases). Germline CDR1 is MNHEY and CDR2 is SVGEGT. Deletions cut 6 bases from V and 4 bases from J, with 9 bases between. This CDR3 spans 13 amino acids. CDR3 coding DNA: TGTGCCAGCAGCTTCAGGGGCACCGGGGAGCTGTTTTTT. Its protein is CASSFRGTGELFF.

This chain links TRBV30 with TRBJ2-6, with a tentative D call TRBD1 (5 bases). The CDR3 contains 16 residues. Germline loops: CDR1 GTSNPN, CDR2 SVGIG (reference sequence). Trimming pared 3 bases from V and 0 bases from J, leaving 12 bases between. CDR3 region: CAWRAGWASGANVLTF. In DNA, the CDR3 is TGTGCCTGGAGGGCAGGGTGGGCCTCTGGGGCCAACGTCCTGACTTTC.

In its sample, this clone was seen once. The V call is TRBV20-1, the J call TRBJ1-1; D is unclear. Per the germline V gene, CDR1 is DFQATT and CDR2 is SNEGSKA (reference sequence). Trimming cost V 3 bases and J 4 bases, with 9 bases left between them. CDR3 length: 12 amino acids. In DNA, the CDR3 is TGCAGTGCTAGTGAAGGAGTCACTGAAGCTTTCTTT. It codes for CSASEGVTEAFF.

The chain recombines TRBV11-2 with TRBJ2-5, with 13 nucleotides matching TRBD2. The CDR3 loop spans 19 amino acids. Germline-derived CDR1 and CDR2 are SGHAT and FQNNGV. V was clipped by 5 bases and J by 9 bases; unmatched bases: 21. CDR3 region: CASSAPAGLAGARTGAQYF. The CDR3 DNA is TGTGCCAGCAGCGCCCCAGCCGGACTAGCGGGGGCCCGAACGGGGGCCCAGTACTTC.

The CDR3 sequence: CASRQGSPFEQYF. The CDR3 DNA reads TGTGCCAGCAGACAGGGATCTCCCTTCGAGCAGTACTTC. The chain has TRBV6-5 and TRBJ2-7; D may be TRBD1 (6 bases). Germline V gives CDR1 MNHEY, CDR2 SVGAGI. CDR3 length equals 13 residues. V was pared by 6 bases and J by 6 bases, with 15 bases between.

The J gene is TRBJ2-3, the V gene TRBV5-1, with a possible D match to TRBD2 (7 bases). Trimming removed 2 bases from V and 3 bases from J, with 10 bases in between. The germline gives CDR1 SGHRS, CDR2 YFSETQ. CDR3 length: 14 residues. The CDR3: CASSFEGGTDTQYF. The CDR3 DNA sequence: TGCGCCAGCAGCTTTGAGGGGGGGACAGATACGCAGTATTTT.

The chain uses TRBV6-2 or TRBV6-3 and TRBJ2-1, with 8 bases aligning to TRBD2. The ends lost 0 bases at V and 3 bases at J; junction bases unmatched: 10. Germline values: CDR1 MNHEY, CDR2 SVGEGT. CDR3 length: 18 amino acids. CDR3 in amino acids: CASSYSPPAGGYYNEQFF. In nucleotides, the CDR3 is TGTGCCAGCAGTTACTCCCCTCCGGCGGGGGGCTACTACAATGAGCAGTTCTTC.

This sequence joins TRBV6-5 and TRBJ1-6; tentative D call: TRBD1 (5 bases). The CDR3 has 13 amino acids. Trimming stripped 6 bases from V and 14 bases from J, with 17 bases between. Germline assignment: CDR1 MNHEY and CDR2 SVGAGI. In DNA, the CDR3 is TGTGCCAGCAGAACGGGGGGGGTTTTGGCCCTCCACTTT. Translation gives CASRTGGVLALHF.

The chain uses TRBV5-6 and TRBJ1-5, with 12 bases that match TRBD1. CDR3 length equals 15 residues. Losses at the gene ends were 4 bases for V and 6 bases for J; bases not matched to a gene: 5. CDR1 is SGHDT and CDR2 is YYEEEE in the germline V gene. This chain's CDR3 is CASSPGQGAGQPQHF. The CDR3 DNA sequence: TGTGCCAGCAGCCCGGGACAGGGGGCTGGTCAGCCCCAGCATTTT.

This sequence joins TRBV7-2 and TRBJ2-5; 9 bases line up with TRBD2. Germline CDR1 reads SGHTA; CDR2 reads FQGNSA. After removal of 5 bases from V and 1 base from J, the junction contained 8 bases not matched to a gene. The CDR3 extends over 16 amino acids. For the CDR3, the DNA is TGTGCCAGCAGCCCAGCTTCGACTAGCGGCCAAGAGACCCAGTACTTC. Its translation is CASSPASTSGQETQYF.

This clone showed up just once. CDR3 in amino acids: CASSEYRQGGLSAYEQYF. In DNA form, the CDR3 reads TGTGCCAGCAGTGAATATCGACAGGGGGGTTTGAGTGCGTACGAGCAGTACTTC. The genes are TRBV25-1 and TRBJ2-7, with 9 bases identical to TRBD1. The germline gives CDR1 MGHDK, CDR2 SYGVNS. J was trimmed by 4 bases and V by 0 bases; bases with no gene match: 13. The CDR3 loop spans 18 amino acids.

The rearrangement joins TRBV6-1 to TRBJ1-4; D unresolved. The CDR3 spans 16 residues. The V and J ends lost 4 bases and 0 bases respectively, with 12 bases between them. Germline V gives CDR1 MNHNS, CDR2 SASEGT. This CDR3 reads CASSGLDWATNEKLFF. DNA for the CDR3: TGTGCCAGCAGTGGCCTCGACTGGGCAACTAATGAAAAACTGTTTTTT.

The V call is TRBV7-2, the J call TRBJ2-1; 7 bases agree with TRBD1. CDR3 length: 16 amino acids. Germline CDR1 and CDR2: SGHTA and FQGNSA. J was trimmed by 4 bases and V by 4 bases; bases with no gene match: 10. This CDR3 reads CASSWSRGIGYNEQFF. The CDR3, as DNA: TGTGCCAGCAGCTGGTCCAGGGGGATAGGGTACAATGAGCAGTTCTTC.

V usage is TRBV28 and J usage is TRBJ2-7; tentative D call: TRBD2 (6 bases). The germline V gene encodes CDR1 MDHEN and CDR2 SYDVKM. The ends were cut back, 5 bases at V and 3 bases at J, with 11 bases in the middle. The CDR3 spans 13 residues. Written as DNA, the CDR3 is TGTGCCAGCAGTAGTGGAGGGGTCTACGAGCAGTACTTC. It translates to CASSSGGVYEQYF.

This chain connects TRBV3-1 (or the pseudogene TRBV3-2) to TRBJ1-5, with 8 bases matching TRBD1. The ends lost 0 bases at V and 6 bases at J; junction bases unmatched: 10. Per germline, CDR1 LGHDT and CDR2 YNNKEL (reference sequence). The CDR3 covers 17 residues. The CDR3 bases are TGTGCCAGCAGCCAAGATTTGAGACAGGGGACCCTTCAGCCCCAGCATTTT. Its translation: CASSQDLRQGTLQPQHF.

Regarding this clone: No DNA is shown, since the ends of the CDR3 on it are uncertain; the CDR3 is the one TCRdb lists. The chain has TRBV21-1 and TRBJ1-6. TRBV21-1 is flagged as a pseudogene. The CDR3 region is 19 residues in length, termini included. The CDR3 loop reads CASIKRVGRGAIRNSPLHF.

On this clone itself: The same CDR3 is also encoded by other DNA sequences in this sample. This chain uses TRBV9 with TRBJ1-1, with TRBD1 matching 8 bases. Germline V lookup: CDR1 SGDLS, CDR2 YYNGEE. The length of the CDR3 is 15 residues. With 0 bases clipped from V and 0 bases from J, the junction kept 1 base outside the gene matches. CDR3 sequence: CASSVGDRLNTEAFF. CDR3 DNA sequence: TGTGCCAGCAGCGTAGGGGACAGGTTGAACACTGAAGCTTTCTTT.

The V and J genes are TRBV7-2 and TRBJ1-3, with 7 nucleotides matching TRBD1. Germline CDR1 reads SGHTA; CDR2 reads FQGNSA. The CDR3 has 15 residues. V lost 5 bases, J lost 2 bases, and 6 bases stayed unmatched. CDR3 coding DNA: TGTGCCAGCAGCCCCCAGACAGGGACTGGAAACACCATATATTTT. Translating it yields CASSPQTGTGNTIYF.

The rearrangement uses TRBV5-4 and TRBJ1-2; D is uncertain. CDR3 length: 12 amino acids. Germline V lookup: CDR1 SGHNT, CDR2 YYREEE (reference sequence). The V end was cut by 2 bases, the J end by 5 bases, with 7 bases between. Here the CDR3 reads CASSFSGYGYTF. The DNA for the CDR3 is TGTGCCAGCAGCTTTTCCGGGTATGGCTACACCTTC.

The V call is TRBV4-3, the J call TRBJ2-5, with D maybe TRBD1 (5 bases). V gave up 1 base and J gave up 1 base, with 16 bases separating them. The germline CDR1 and CDR2 sequences are LGHNA and YSLEER. The CDR3 loop spans 17 amino acids. The CDR3 region has the DNA TGCGCCAGCAGCCAAGGCTTGAACAGGTTAGGCCAAGAGACCCAGTACTTC. Amino acids: CASSQGLNRLGQETQYF.

This clone occurred a few times. V usage is TRBV9 and J usage is TRBJ2-1; 11 nucleotides agree with TRBD2. The V gene end was trimmed by 4 bases and the J gene end by 0 bases; junction bases not matched to a gene: 6. The CDR3 consists of 17 residues. Germline V gene sequence: CDR1 SGDLS, CDR2 YYNGEE. The CDR3 sequence: CASSYGTSGSSYNEQFF. Written as DNA, the CDR3 is TGTGCCAGCAGCTACGGGACTAGCGGCAGCTCCTACAATGAGCAGTTCTTC.

In this sample, this clone turned up a few times. The chain employs TRBV9 and TRBJ2-3; maybe TRBD1 (5 bases). The CDR3 is made up of 14 amino acids. Trimming left V 4 bases short and J 3 bases short, with 12 bases between. Germline V lookup: CDR1 SGDLS, CDR2 YYNGEE. DNA for the CDR3: TGTGCCAGCAGCTACTCCGACAGAACAGATACGCAGTATTTT. Encoded protein: CASSYSDRTDTQYF. The full variable domain, completed using reference TRBV9 and TRBJ2-3, is DSGVTQTPKHLITATGQRVTLRCSPRSGDLSVYWYQQSLDQGLQFLIQYYNGEERAKGNILERFSAQQFPDLHSELNLSSLELGDSALYFCASSYSDRTDTQYFGPGTRLTVL.

This clone occurred once. The chain joins TRBV18 to TRBJ1-2; D remains ambiguous. Per germline, CDR1 KGHSH and CDR2 LQKENI. The V and J ends lost 2 bases and 1 base respectively, with 11 bases between them. This CDR3 comprises 15 residues. CDR3 in amino acids: CASSPGREINYGYTF. CDR3 bases: TGTGCCAGCTCACCAGGGAGGGAGATTAACTATGGCTACACCTTC.